A selection of T cell receptor beta chains follows, all from one sample in a study of T cell repertoires in cytomegalovirus infection. TCRdb re-called the reads through MiXCR, storing one row per CDR3 protein. The table shows some 400,000 distinct CDR3 sequences, with 25% to 40% occurring only once. The sequenced sample consisted of PBMCs. These TCRs come from a human donor in good health (CMV status not recorded). Some clones in this sample may be carry-over from other donors' samples. The CDR3 runs from the conserved cysteine through the conserved F or W. The D gene is left open where the match is weak. Expanded clones are given a class, and other clones once, few, many or no size at all.

>TRBV6-6|.|TRBJ2-2|TRBD1
CASNPGTGDTGELFF
TGTGCCAGCAACCCCGGGACAGGGGACACCGGGGAGCTGTTTTTT
>TRBV2|.|TRBJ1-5|.
CASSVSGALGQPQHF
TGTGCCAGCAGTGTGTCGGGGGCTTTAGGTCAGCCCCAGCATTTT
>TRBV4-2|few|TRBJ2-1|.
CASSQSSLSSYNEQFF
TGTGCCAGCAGCCAGTCCTCCCTGAGCTCCTACAATGAGCAGTTCTTC
>TRBV19|.|TRBJ1-5|.
CASSMAGPNQPQHF
TGTGCCAGTAGTATGGCTGGACCCAATCAGCCCCAGCATTTT
>TRBV7-2|many|TRBJ2-5|.
CASSSPGETQYF
TGTGCCAGCAGCTCACCGGGGGAGACCCAGTACTTC
>TRBV28|.|TRBJ2-3|TRBD1
CASGTGGASDTQYF
TGTGCCAGCGGGACAGGGGGCGCCTCAGATACGCAGTATTTT
>TRBV15|.|TRBJ2-1|.
CATSSRTFYNEQFF
TGTGCCACCAGCAGTAGAACGTTCTACAATGAGCAGTTCTTC
>TRBV4-3|.|TRBJ2-1|.
CASSQTDRPNEQFF
TGCGCCAGCAGCCAAACAGACAGACCGAATGAGCAGTTCTTC
>TRBV4-3|many|TRBJ1-6|.
CASSLEGNNSPLHF
TGCGCCAGCAGCCTTGAAGGGAATAATTCACCCCTCCACTTT
>TRBV7-9|.|TRBJ2-2|TRBD2
CASSPTSGAVTGELFF
TGTGCCAGCAGCCCCACTAGCGGGGCAGTAACCGGGGAGCTGTTTTTT
>TRBV5-1|.|TRBJ2-6|.
CASSLAVGSGANVLTF
TGCGCCAGCAGCTTGGCCGTAGGGTCTGGGGCCAACGTCCTGACTTTC
>TRBV4-1|few|TRBJ2-3|.
CASRESGNTDTQYF
TGCGCCAGCAGGGAAAGCGGCAACACAGATACGCAGTATTTT
>TRBV29-1|.|TRBJ2-1|.
CSVEAGLYNEQFF
TGCAGCGTTGAAGCGGGGCTCTACAATGAGCAGTTCTTC
>TRBV28|few|TRBJ1-6|.
CASSASGGTLHF
TGTGCCAGCAGCGCCTCCGGGGGAACCCTCCACTTT
>TRBV7-2|many|TRBJ2-3|TRBD1
CASSLVGTGSTDTQYF
TGTGCCAGCAGCTTAGTCGGGACAGGAAGCACAGATACGCAGTATTTT
>TRBV2|.|TRBJ1-4|TRBD1
CASNPQGDRGRKKLFF
TGTGCCAGCAATCCCCAGGGGGACAGGGGGAGGAAAAAACTGTTTTTT
>TRBV2|.|TRBJ1-5|.
CASSGLGYSNQPQHF
TGTGCCAGCAGTGGCCTTGGGTATAGCAATCAGCCCCAGCATTTT
>TRBV7-8|many|TRBJ1-3|TRBD1
CASSLGQGTGNTIYF
TGTGCCAGCAGCTTGGGACAGGGGACTGGAAACACCATATATTTT
>TRBV6-5|.|TRBJ2-5|TRBD1
CATRGQAQETQYF
TGTGCCACAAGGGGACAGGCTCAAGAGACCCAGTACTTC
>TRBV20-1|few|TRBJ2-7|.
CSAREAGAHLSSYEQYF
TGCAGTGCTAGAGAGGCCGGGGCCCACCTCAGCTCCTACGAGCAGTACTTC
>TRBV20-1|.|TRBJ2-7|.
CSALRQDHYEQYF
TGCAGTGCACTTCGACAGGACCACTACGAGCAGTACTTC
>TRBV7-6|.|TRBJ1-2|.
CASSQAGPYGYTF
TGTGCCAGCAGCCAAGCCGGCCCGTATGGCTACACCTTC
>TRBV19|.|TRBJ1-1|TRBD1
CASRWTGSKGIQAFF
TGTGCCAGTAGATGGACAGGGAGTAAAGGAATCCAAGCTTTCTTT
>TRBV6-5|.|TRBJ1-4|.
CASSYIGGGEKLFF
TGTGCCAGCAGTTACATCGGGGGAGGTGAAAAACTGTTTTTT
>TRBV4-1|.|TRBJ1-1|.
CASSQEGQRRMNTEAFF
TGCGCCAGCAGCCAAGAAGGACAGAGGAGAATGAACACTGAAGCTTTCTTT
>TRBV27|.|TRBJ2-1|.
CASSLETRAGEQFF
TGTGCCAGCAGTTTAGAGACCCGGGCAGGCGAGCAGTTCTTC
>TRBV28|few|TRBJ2-7|.
CASSSGSAYEQYF
TGTGCCAGCAGTTCAGGGTCGGCCTACGAGCAGTACTTC
>TRBV5-1|.|TRBJ2-7|.
CASSLGGILSYEQYF
TGCGCCAGCAGCTTGGGAGGGATCCTCTCCTACGAGCAGTACTTC
>TRBV2|.|TRBJ2-1|.
CASRDPLGDNEQFF
TGTGCCAGCAGGGACCCTTTAGGGGACAATGAGCAGTTCTTC
>TRBV12-3/TRBV12-4|.|TRBJ2-2|.
CASLAPREWNTGELFF
TGTGCCAGCTTGGCCCCCAGGGAGTGGAACACCGGGGAGCTGTTTTTT
>TRBV15|.|TRBJ1-1|.
CATSWTKNTEAFF
TGTGCCACCAGCTGGACTAAGAACACTGAAGCTTTCTTT
>TRBV28|.|TRBJ1-2|.
CASSFPGVGYGYTF
TGTGCCAGCAGTTTTCCAGGGGTGGGATATGGCTACACCTTC
>TRBV7-2|.|TRBJ1-1|.
CASSLGGYRDIEAFF
TGTGCCAGCAGCCTCGGGGGGTACCGGGACATAGAAGCTTTCTTT
>TRBV5-8|.|TRBJ2-2|.
CASSLLNYNTGELFF
TGTGCCAGCAGCTTGTTAAACTATAACACCGGGGAGCTGTTTTTT
>TRBV27|few|TRBJ2-5|TRBD2
CASSLKWIAGTQETQYF
TGTGCCAGCAGTTTGAAATGGATAGCGGGGACACAAGAGACCCAGTACTTC
>TRBV2|.|TRBJ1-2|.
CASWVGAYGYTF
TGTGCCAGCTGGGTGGGGGCCTATGGCTACACCTTC
>TRBV28|.|TRBJ2-5|TRBD2
CASSLEESGDVQETQYF
TGTGCCAGCAGTTTAGAAGAGAGCGGGGACGTCCAAGAGACCCAGTACTTC
>TRBV7-8|many|TRBJ1-6|.
CASSPRGGVGGYYNSPLHF
TGTGCCAGCAGCCCACGAGGGGGGGTGGGCGGATACTATAATTCACCCCTCCACTTT
>TRBV7-2|many|TRBJ2-7|.
CASSLTAVHEQYF
TGTGCCAGCAGCTTAACTGCCGTTCACGAGCAGTACTTC
>TRBV7-2|many|TRBJ1-1|.
CASSLLGRGEAFF
TGTGCCAGCAGCTTATTAGGTAGGGGTGAAGCTTTCTTT
>TRBV6-1|.|TRBJ2-7|TRBD2
CASSRAGRGPESSNYEQYF
TGTGCCAGCAGTAGGGCCGGGAGGGGACCCGAAAGTTCCAACTACGAGCAGTACTTC
>TRBV4-1|.|TRBJ2-1|.
CASSQQLSSYKEQFF
TGCGCCAGCAGCCAGCAACTCAGCTCCTACAAGGAGCAGTTCTTC
>TRBV7-9|many|TRBJ2-3|.
CASSLEGTDTQYF
TGTGCCAGCAGCTTAGAGGGCACAGATACGCAGTATTTT
>TRBV4-2|.|TRBJ1-1|.
CASSQGSQRSNTEAFF
TGTGCCAGCAGCCAAGGATCCCAGCGGTCGAACACTGAAGCTTTCTTT
>TRBV3-1|.|TRBJ2-3|.
CASSQDTDGTDTQYF
TGTGCCAGCAGCCAAGATACGGATGGAACAGATACGCAGTATTTT
>TRBV12-3/TRBV12-4|.|TRBJ2-3|.
CASSPAWGSSTDTQYF
TGTGCCAGCAGCCCAGCGTGGGGTTCTAGCACAGATACGCAGTATTTT
>TRBV15|.|TRBJ1-1|.
CANSRRDVTMNTEAFF
TGTGCCAACAGCAGGAGGGACGTCACCATGAACACTGAAGCTTTCTTT
>TRBV9|.|TRBJ2-7|TRBD2
CASSAHLTSGGSEQYF
TGTGCCAGCAGCGCCCACCTCACTAGCGGGGGAAGCGAGCAGTACTTC
>TRBV6-6|.|TRBJ1-5|.
CASSYSGRASQPQHF
TGTGCCAGCAGTTACTCTGGCAGGGCAAGTCAGCCCCAGCATTTT
>TRBV6-5|.|TRBJ2-1|.
CASSINGAPNDEQFF
TGTGCCAGTTCGATAAACGGGGCTCCGAACGATGAGCAGTTCTTC